The 19 T cell receptor beta chains reported below all come from one sample, sequenced in a study of OX40 agonist ivuxolimab in advanced cancers. Data came from immunoSEQ multiplex PCR; TCRdb stores just in-frame clones and leaves some out. The table includes approximately 67,000 clones, 75% to 85% detected once. The sample in question was CD4+ or CD8+ T cells sorted from blood, obtained in a trial of the OX40 agonist ivuxolimab. The receptor set was obtained from an adult with an advanced solid tumor such as melanoma, head and neck, liver or kidney cancer.

The chain uses TRBV5-1 and TRBJ2-1, with a tentative D call TRBD2 (6 bases). The length of the CDR3 is 13 residues. Germline CDR1 is SGHRS and CDR2 is YFSETQ. The V and J ends lost 0 bases and 12 bases respectively, with 13 bases between them. CDR3 in DNA: TGCGCCAGCAGCTTGGCGGGGGTAGAGGGGCAGTTCTTC. It yields the protein CASSLAGVEGQFF.

The V and J genes are TRBV7-2 and TRBJ2-2, with 10 bases identical to TRBD2. CDR1 is SGHTA, CDR2 FQGNSA, per germline. The CDR3 runs to 14 residues. Unmatched junction bases numbered 8, after V lost 10 bases and J lost 6 bases. The CDR3 DNA follows: TGTGCCACCAGAGCGGGAGGGCCGGCCGGGGAGCTGTTTTTT. It codes for CATRAGGPAGELFF.

DNA of the CDR3: TGTGCCAGCAGCCAAACGGGGAAGGCTAGGGCTTTCTTT. Protein: CASSQTGKARAFF. The chain joins TRBV28 to TRBJ1-1; D is undetermined. Germline-derived CDR1 and CDR2 are MDHEN and SYDVKM. The CDR3 runs to 13 residues. Trimming removed 6 bases at V and 11 bases at J, with 19 bases between.

V gene TRBV5-1 combines with J gene TRBJ2-4; the D is unclear. The CDR3 spans 16 residues. The V and J ends lost 0 bases and 0 bases respectively, with 10 bases between them. The germline V gene has CDR1 SGHRS and CDR2 YFSETQ. The CDR3 coding sequence is TGCGCCAGCAGCTTGGGAGCCTCTTTAGCCAAAAACATTCAGTACTTC. Amino acid sequence: CASSLGASLAKNIQYF. The full variable domain, in which reference TRBV5-1 and TRBJ2-4 provide the parts outside the CDR3, is KAGVTQTPRYLIKTRGQQVTLSCSPISGHRSVSWYQQTPGQGLQFLFEYFSETQRNKGNFPGRFSGRQFSNSRSEMNVSTLELGDSALYLCASSLGASLAKNIQYFGAGTRLSVL.

The V and J genes are TRBV28 and TRBJ1-3, with 8 bases fitting TRBD1. Germline V gene sequence: CDR1 MDHEN, CDR2 SYDVKM. J gave up 0 bases and V 7 bases, and 5 bases lay outside the gene matches. The CDR3 has 15 residues. CDR3 bases: TGTGCCAGCATATTAACAGGGGGCTCTGGAAACACCATATATTTT. Amino acids: CASILTGGSGNTIYF.

The chain employs TRBV18 and TRBJ2-2; D unresolved. In germline, CDR1 is KGHSH, CDR2 LQKENI. The CDR3 runs 15 residues. V shed 1 base and J shed 5 bases, with 11 bases lying between them. DNA of the CDR3: TGTGCCAGCTCACCACGGGGTGAGCCAACCGGGGAGCTGTTTTTT. As protein: CASSPRGEPTGELFF.

The chain joins TRBV27 to TRBJ1-2; 9 bases fit TRBD1. V lost 4 bases and J lost 4; bases outside the gene matches: 16. The CDR3 loop spans 18 amino acids. Germline values: CDR1 MNHEY, CDR2 SMNVEV (reference sequence). The CDR3 reads CASSSTVVGQGIFYGYTF. CDR3 nucleotide sequence: TGTGCCAGCAGTTCGACCGTCGTAGGACAGGGGATCTTCTATGGCTACACCTTC.

The J gene is TRBJ2-7, the V gene TRBV23-1, with D perhaps TRBD1 (5 bases). TRBV23-1 is designated an ORF whose function remains uncertain. The CDR3 spans 15 residues. V lost 4 bases, J lost 0 bases, and 13 bases lay in between. CDR3 in amino acids: CASSRQPYSSYEQYV. The CDR3 nucleotides read TGCGCCAGCAGTCGACAGCCTTACAGCTCCTACGAGCAGTACGTC.

The chain joins TRBV12-5 to TRBJ1-1; D might be TRBD1 (5 bases). With 1 base removed from V and 4 bases from J, the gap between germline ends came to 7 bases. The V gene's germline CDR1 is LGHNT and CDR2 FRNRAP. The CDR3 contains 13 residues. The chain's CDR3 is CASGLGGSTEAFF. CDR3 in DNA: TGTGCTAGTGGTTTGGGGGGGAGCACTGAAGCTTTCTTT.

J is TRBJ2-2 and V is TRBV28, with 15 bases identical to TRBD2. Germline V gene data show CDR1 as MDHEN and CDR2 as SYDVKM. The CDR3 is 16 amino acids. V lost 7 bases and J lost 7; bases outside the gene matches: 7. The CDR3 nucleotides read TGTGCCAGCACCACTGGACTAGCGGGAGGGGACGGGGAGCTGTTTTTT. This codes for CASTTGLAGGDGELFF.

This clone was detected a few times. V is TRBV29-1 and J is TRBJ1-1; 7 nucleotides align to TRBD1. Trimming at V came to 4 bases and at J to 8 bases, leaving 10 bases not matched to a gene. The germline V gene encodes CDR1 SQVTM and CDR2 ANQGSEA. The CDR3 has 13 residues. DNA for the CDR3: TGCAGCGTTGTGGGCTTAACAGGGGTGGAAGCTTTCTTT. The encoded protein is CSVVGLTGVEAFF.

The chain combines TRBV30 with TRBJ1-2; D might be TRBD1 (6 bases). Between the trimmed V and J ends, which lost 3 bases and 4 bases, there was a span of 12 bases. The length of the CDR3 is 13 residues. Germline assignment: CDR1 GTSNPN and CDR2 SVGIG (reference sequence). The CDR3 protein is CAWRSGAGYGYTF. The CDR3 DNA reads TGTGCCTGGAGGTCGGGGGCGGGCTATGGCTACACCTTC. The whole variable domain, filled in from reference TRBV30 and TRBJ1-2, reads SQTIHQWPATLVQPVGSPLSLECTVEGTSNPNLYWYRQAAGRGLQLLFYSVGIGQISSEVPQNLSASRPQDRQFILSSKKLLLSDSGFYLCAWRSGAGYGYTFGSGTRLTVV.

The J gene is TRBJ2-7, the V gene TRBV30, with a weak D call TRBD2 (6 bases). The V end lost 2 bases, the J end lost 0 bases, and 8 bases lay between the germline ends. The CDR3 extends over 13 amino acids. Germline V gene sequence: CDR1 GTSNPN, CDR2 SVGIG (reference sequence). Here the CDR3 reads CAWSLDYSYEQYF. For the CDR3, the DNA is TGTGCCTGGAGTCTGGACTACTCCTACGAGCAGTACTTC.

This clone was detected only once. The chain is built from TRBV25-1 and TRBJ2-1; the match to TRBD1 covers 10 bases. The ends lost 5 bases at V and 8 bases at J; junction bases unmatched: 6. Germline V CDR1 and CDR2: MGHDK, SYGVNS. The CDR3 runs to 14 residues. The CDR3 reads CASSLGTGDHEQFF. In nucleotides, the CDR3 is TGTGCCAGCAGTCTTGGGACAGGGGATCATGAGCAGTTCTTC.

The V and J genes are TRBV5-1 and TRBJ2-5; D possibly uses TRBD1 or TRBD2 (6 bases each). CDR1 and CDR2 (germline): SGHRS, YFSETQ. Trimming removed 1 base from V and 1 base from J, with 17 bases in between. The CDR3 covers 17 residues. The DNA of the CDR3 is TGCGCCAGCAGCTTGCTCTTCCTCGGAGGGGGCCAAGAGACCCAGTACTTC. Translating it yields CASSLLFLGGGQETQYF. The complete variable domain, with remaining parts taken from reference TRBV5-1 and TRBJ2-5, reads KAGVTQTPRYLIKTRGQQVTLSCSPISGHRSVSWYQQTPGQGLQFLFEYFSETQRNKGNFPGRFSGRQFSNSRSEMNVSTLELGDSALYLCASSLLFLGGGQETQYFGPGTRLLVL.

The chain links TRBV2 to TRBJ2-5; 8 nucleotides match TRBD2. The CDR3 totals 13 residues. Germline values: CDR1 SNHLY, CDR2 FYNNEI. V was clipped by 5 bases and J by 5 bases; unmatched bases: 4. CDR3: CASSLAGRETQYF. In DNA form, the CDR3 reads TGTGCCAGCAGTTTAGCGGGGCGGGAGACCCAGTACTTC.

This chain joins TRBV5-6 and TRBJ2-5; 7 nucleotides line up with TRBD2. V shed 2 bases, J shed 5 bases, and the junction held 9 bases outside the gene matches. This CDR3 region has 15 residues. Germline CDR1 is SGHDT and CDR2 is YYEEEE. The CDR3 protein is CASSFLGGAGETQYF. Written as DNA, the CDR3 is TGTGCCAGCAGCTTCCTGGGGGGAGCGGGGGAGACCCAGTACTTC.

The chain joins TRBV7-8 to TRBJ2-3, with 12 positions matching TRBD2. This CDR3 contains 18 residues. Germline lookup yields CDR1 SGHVS and CDR2 FQNEAQ. After removal of 1 base from V and 4 bases from J, the junction contained 9 bases not matched to a gene. The CDR3 here is CASSLGVLAGGQSDTQYF. The CDR3 bases are TGTGCCAGCAGCTTAGGCGTCCTAGCGGGGGGGCAGTCAGATACGCAGTATTTT. The whole variable domain, filled in from reference TRBV7-8 and TRBJ2-3, reads GAGVSQSPRYKVAKRGQDVALRCDPISGHVSLFWYQQALGQGPEFLTYFQNEAQLDKSGLPSDRFFAERPEGSVSTLKIQRTQQEDSAVYLCASSLGVLAGGQSDTQYFGPGTRLTVL.

The chain uses TRBV6-6 and TRBJ2-1; D may be TRBD1 or TRBD2 (6 bases each). Germline loops: CDR1 MNHNY, CDR2 SVGAGI (reference sequence). Trimming stripped 10 bases from V and 7 bases from J, with 14 bases between. The CDR3 has 12 amino acids. CDR3 DNA: TGTGCCACCTTCCTAGGGGGGAATGAGCAGTTCTTC. Translation gives CATFLGGNEQFF.